This T cell receptor beta chain was retrieved from a study of blood T cells in healthy people across ages. Points from the study as a whole: Because sorting was not performed, PBMCs prevented conclusive naive versus antigen-experienced comparison. Among T cells, TCR beta diversity per million cells dropped roughly linearly as age rose.

This clonotype turned up a few times. The antigen is undetermined. Approximately 9.2 milliliters was the volume of peripheral blood drawn from each donor. Researchers isolated at least 7 million PBMCs per sample. Sample-barcoded 5' priming and a J-beta primer mix drove a second PCR of 7 to 11 cycles. TCRdb redid the calling of the 5' RACE reads with MiXCR, one entry per CDR3 protein. The table lists 1.5 million to 2 million distinct CDR3 sequences, 40% to 55% of them singletons. Between the trimmed V and J ends, which lost 6 bases and 6 bases, there was a span of 14 bases. This CDR3 is 12 amino acids long. The germline gives CDR1 SQVTM, CDR2 ANQGSEA.

The V and J genes are TRBV29-1 and TRBJ1-2; D unresolved. Material for sequencing was blood. This clonotype originated in a woman aged 40 to 50 in good health. The DNA for the CDR3 is TGCAGCGTAAGGTTTAATAGGGATGGCTACACCTTC. Protein product: CSVRFNRDGYTF.